The rows below give T cell receptor beta chains drawn from one sample of a study of regulatory T cells in long-lasting Graves disease. A single record per CDR3 protein comes from TCRdb applying MiXCR to the multiplex PCR reads. The table lists 620,000 or so distinct CDR3 sequences, 16% of them singletons. These data also formed part of another study, on T cells in Graves' hyperthyroidism and ophthalmopathy.

Source: peripheral blood mononuclear cells (PBMCs), taken at new diagnosis, from a patient treated with antithyroid drugs. Receptors were obtained from a woman aged 25 to 39 with Graves disease. Each CDR3 is given with its conserved first and last residue. The D gene is left open where the match is weak. Not every row has a clone size; where given, it reads once, few, many or a size class.

v_call,d_call,j_call,clone_size,cdr3_length,cdr3_nt,cdr3_aa
TRBV19,TRBD1,TRBJ2-1,many,15,TGTGCCAGTAGGGCCTCCGGGACAGGAGACAATGAGCAGTTCTTC,CASRASGTGDNEQFF
TRBV18,NA,TRBJ2-1,many,12,TGTGCCAGCTCACCACTAGGGAATGAGCAGTTCTTC,CASSPLGNEQFF
TRBV19,NA,TRBJ2-6,few,16,TGTGCCAGTAACTCAGGAACTAACTCTGGGGCCAACGTCCTGACTTTC,CASNSGTNSGANVLTF
TRBV30,TRBD1,TRBJ2-2,many,14,TGTGCCTGGAAGGGACAGGGTAACACCGGGGAGCTGTTTTTT,CAWKGQGNTGELFF
TRBV15,NA,TRBJ2-1,many,13,TGTGCCACCAGCAGAGGACTGTTCAATGAGCAGTTCTTC,CATSRGLFNEQFF
TRBV29-1,TRBD1,TRBJ1-1,many,14,TGCAGCGGTTCACAGGGGGCGCGGGAAACTGAAGCTTTCTTT,CSGSQGARETEAFF
TRBV19,TRBD2,TRBJ2-2,NA,14,TGTGCCAGCGGACTAGCGGGGAACACCGGGGAGCTGTTTTTT,CASGLAGNTGELFF
TRBV7-8,TRBD2,TRBJ2-1,few,14,TGTGCCAGCAGCTCATGGACTAGCGGGAATGAGCAGTTCTTC,CASSSWTSGNEQFF
TRBV2,NA,TRBJ1-1,many,13,TGTGCCAGCAGTGAAACAGGGATGTCTGAAGCTTTCTTT,CASSETGMSEAFF
TRBV7-3,TRBD2,TRBJ2-2,many,14,TGTGCCAGCAGCCTAGGAGCGGGATCCGGGGAGCTGTTTTTT,CASSLGAGSGELFF
TRBV20-1,NA,TRBJ2-1,many,14,TGCAGTGCTAGAAGTTTAAGAAGCTACAATGAGCAGTTCTTC,CSARSLRSYNEQFF
TRBV20-1,NA,TRBJ1-1,few,16,TGCAGTGCTCCCTCAACTACAGGCACAGTGAACACTGAAGCTTTCTTT,CSAPSTTGTVNTEAFF
TRBV6-1,NA,TRBJ2-7,many,13,TGTGCCAGCAGTAGGGAGTGGTCCTACGAGCAGTACTTC,CASSREWSYEQYF
TRBV7-3,NA,TRBJ2-1,NA,15,TGTGCCAGCAGCCGAAGCGGGTTTCAGTACAATGAGCAGTTCTTC,CASSRSGFQYNEQFF
TRBV5-1,NA,TRBJ1-1,many,12,TGCGCCAGCAGCTTGTCGGGGCCCGAAGCTTTCTTT,CASSLSGPEAFF
TRBV30,NA,TRBJ2-2,few,16,TGTGCCTGGAGGCCCGGACCGGGACTTAACACCGGGGAGCTGTTTTTT,CAWRPGPGLNTGELFF
TRBV20-1,NA,TRBJ2-5,NA,10,TGCAGTGCCGAGAGGGAGACCCAGTACTTC,CSAERETQYF
TRBV9,TRBD2,TRBJ2-5,NA,15,TGTGCCAGCAGCGTTACTAGCGGGAGTATGGAGACCCAGTACTTC,CASSVTSGSMETQYF
TRBV28,NA,TRBJ1-2,many,16,TGTGCCAGCAGTTTTGAGAGACGAAGACCTAACTATGGCTACACCTTC,CASSFERRRPNYGYTF
TRBV7-2,NA,TRBJ2-1,many,14,TGTGCCAGCAGCGCTCTAGGGGCTCCCCTCGAGCAGTTCTTC,CASSALGAPLEQFF
TRBV4-2,NA,TRBJ2-3,NA,16,TGTGCCAGCAGCCAAGGAGAGGCGGACACCATGGATACGCAGTATTTT,CASSQGEADTMDTQYF
TRBV20-1,TRBD2,TRBJ2-3,few,19,TGCAGTGGGGGCTTGTTTGGGACAGCTAGCGGGAGGGCCGCAGATACGCAGTATTTT,CSGGLFGTASGRAADTQYF
TRBV7-9,NA,TRBJ1-2,many,13,TGTGCCAGCAGCCCTACAACAGGATATGGCTACACCTTC,CASSPTTGYGYTF
TRBV3-1,NA,TRBJ2-7,NA,11,TGTGCCAGCGGCCTAGGGTACGAGCAGTACTTC,CASGLGYEQYF
TRBV13,NA,TRBJ2-2,few,15,TGTGCCAGCAGCGCAACCCCAGGGTTAACCGGGGAGCTGTTTTTT,CASSATPGLTGELFF
TRBV12-3/TRBV12-4,NA,TRBJ2-1,few,15,TGTGCCAGCAGTACCCCCGGGATTTCCTACAATGAGCAGTTCTTC,CASSTPGISYNEQFF
TRBV20-1,TRBD1,TRBJ1-5,NA,15,TGCAGTGCTAGACTAATGGGACAGTGGGATCAGCCCCAGCATTTT,CSARLMGQWDQPQHF
TRBV4-1,NA,TRBJ2-5,NA,13,TGCGCCAGCAGCCAATCAGGGTGGGGGACCCAGTACTTC,CASSQSGWGTQYF
TRBV19,NA,TRBJ1-3,NA,12,TGTGCCAGCAGAAGTACTGGAAACACCATATATTTT,CASRSTGNTIYF
TRBV28,TRBD1,TRBJ1-5,many,16,TGTGCCAGCAGTTCGGGACAGGGACGTCGGAATCAGCCCCAGCATTTT,CASSSGQGRRNQPQHF
TRBV2,NA,TRBJ2-5,many,11,TGTGCCAGCAGGATGGAAGAGACCCAGTACTTC,CASRMEETQYF
TRBV20-1,TRBD1,TRBJ1-5,few,14,TGCAGTGCTAGGCGGACGGAGGGGGCAAAGCCCCAGCATTTT,CSARRTEGAKPQHF
TRBV20-1,TRBD2,TRBJ2-5,NA,15,TGCAGTGCTAGTCCAACTAGCGGGAGCGGAGGGACCCAGTACTTC,CSASPTSGSGGTQYF
TRBV6-1,TRBD1,TRBJ1-5,many,14,TGTGCCAGCAGCCGCGGACAGGGACATCAGCCCCAGCATTTT,CASSRGQGHQPQHF
TRBV19,TRBD1,TRBJ1-3,NA,15,TGTGCCAGTAGGACCCAGGGGGCGATGGCCGGGAGCATATATTTT,CASRTQGAMAGSIYF
TRBV11-2,NA,TRBJ1-5,many,13,TGTGCCAGCAGTCAAGGGACAAGACAGCCCCAGCATTTT,CASSQGTRQPQHF
TRBV28,NA,TRBJ2-7,NA,16,TGTGCCAGCACTCCGTCAGGGGGACTAGTCGGCTACGAGCAGTACTTC,CASTPSGGLVGYEQYF
TRBV28,NA,TRBJ2-7,few,14,TGTGCCAGCGGTCTGGTGGTAGCGGACTACGAGCAGTACTTC,CASGLVVADYEQYF
TRBV3-1,NA,TRBJ2-1,NA,15,TGTGCCACCGTCCTTAGCGGCAGCTCCTACAATGAGCAGTTCTTC,CATVLSGSSYNEQFF
TRBV28,NA,TRBJ1-1,many,16,TGTGCCAGCAGCTTATTTATGGGCGGGGGGAGCACTGAAGCTTTCTTT,CASSLFMGGGSTEAFF
TRBV6-1,NA,TRBJ2-1,NA,12,TGTGCCAGCAGTGGAACGGCTTCCGAGCAGTTCTTC,CASSGTASEQFF
TRBV2,NA,TRBJ2-2,many,13,TGTGCCAGCAGTACATTCGGGACCGGGGAGCTGTTTTTT,CASSTFGTGELFF
TRBV10-3,NA,TRBJ1-2,many,12,TGTGCCATCAGCGACATAAAATATGGCTACACCTTC,CAISDIKYGYTF
TRBV11-2,TRBD2,TRBJ2-3,NA,17,TGTGCCAGCAGCTTCAACGGGGCTAGCGGGAGCACAGATACGCAGTATTTT,CASSFNGASGSTDTQYF
TRBV5-1,NA,TRBJ2-7,NA,13,TGCGCCAGCAGCTGGGGGGACCCCTACGAGCAGTACTTC,CASSWGDPYEQYF
TRBV3-1,TRBD1,TRBJ2-1,NA,15,TGTGCCAGCAGCCAAGGGGACAGGGGTTCCAATGAGCAGTTCTTC,CASSQGDRGSNEQFF
TRBV6-9,TRBD2,TRBJ2-7,many,19,TGTGCCAGCAGTTACTCCGGACTAGCGGGAGATATCGGGTCCTACGAGCAGTACTTC,CASSYSGLAGDIGSYEQYF
TRBV2,TRBD1,TRBJ2-7,many,15,TGTGCCAGCAGTGGTGGGACAGGGTTGGTCTACGAGCAGTACTTC,CASSGGTGLVYEQYF
TRBV7-2,NA,TRBJ2-1,few,18,TGTGCCAGCAGCTTAGCACCCCGGGCATGGGGATTAAACAATGAGCAGTTCTTC,CASSLAPRAWGLNNEQFF
TRBV6-1,NA,TRBJ2-7,many,13,TGTGCCAGCAGGATTCCGGGTGCCTACGAGCAGTACTTC,CASRIPGAYEQYF
TRBV7-9,NA,TRBJ2-1,NA,14,TGTGCCAGCAGACACTCCGGGAGACTGGATGAGCAGTTCTTC,CASRHSGRLDEQFF
TRBV14,NA,TRBJ1-1,many,13,TGTGCCAGCAGCCAATTCCTAGGGCAACAAGCTTTCTTT,CASSQFLGQQAFF
TRBV28,NA,TRBJ1-1,many,16,TGTGCCAGCAGCTCGCCAGCCTACGGAATGAACACTGAAGCTTTCTTT,CASSSPAYGMNTEAFF
TRBV29-1,NA,TRBJ1-1,many,10,TGCAGCGTTTCAATCCAAGGAACTTTCTTT,CSVSIQGTFF
TRBV25-1,NA,TRBJ2-3,NA,16,TGTGCCAGCAGTGAATATGACAGCGTACCCACAGATACGCAGTATTTT,CASSEYDSVPTDTQYF
TRBV6-5,NA,TRBJ2-7,few,14,TGTGCCAGCAGTTACTCTCCGACGGGCCACGAGCAGTACTTC,CASSYSPTGHEQYF
TRBV28,NA,TRBJ2-7,many,11,TGTGCCAGCAGTTTAGGGGTCAAGCAGTACTTC,CASSLGVKQYF
TRBV6-2/TRBV6-3,TRBD1,TRBJ1-6,few,19,TGTGCCAGCAGTTACTCGACCCCTGGGACAGGGTCTTCAAATTCACCCCTCCACTTT,CASSYSTPGTGSSNSPLHF
TRBV19,TRBD2,TRBJ2-7,many,17,TGTGCCAGTAGTAAAGGGGGACTAGCGGAATCAACCTACGAGCAGTACTTC,CASSKGGLAESTYEQYF
TRBV15,TRBD2,TRBJ2-1,few,15,TGTGCCACCAGCAGAGTACCGGGAGGCGGCAATGAGCAGTTCTTC,CATSRVPGGGNEQFF